Below are 30 T cell receptor beta chains sequenced from a single sample in a study of cytomegalovirus exposure and HLA in healthy donors. In the PCR, 60 Vbeta and 13 Jbeta primers were used. Method: immunoSEQ multiplex PCR; TCRdb's copy keeps in-frame clones and lacks some. The sample yields 70,000 or so clones, roughly 66% seen once. The sequencing input was PBMCs. The receptors were gathered from a woman in her fifties or sixties in good health and CMV-seronegative.

The chain carries TRBV7-9 and TRBJ2-2; 9 bases align to TRBD2. Germline V gives CDR1 SEHNR, CDR2 FQNEAQ (reference sequence). J lost 6 bases, V lost 5 bases, and 10 bases had no gene match. The CDR3 is 16 amino acids. CDR3 nucleotides: TGTGCCAGCAGCGTTAGCGGGAGAAAGGCGGCCGGGGAGCTGTTTTTT. Translated, it gives CASSVSGRKAAGELFF.

This chain uses TRBV7-2 with TRBJ2-3, with D possibly being TRBD1 (8 bases). Germline lookup yields CDR1 SGHTA and CDR2 FQGNSA. Deletions cut 1 base from V and 6 bases from J, with 20 bases between. The length of the CDR3 is 17 residues. The CDR3 nucleotides are TGTGCCAGCAGCTTAGTCGCAGGGGGCGGGAGAGGGGATACGCAGTATTTT. Encoded protein: CASSLVAGGGRGDTQYF.

This chain uses TRBV6-6 with TRBJ1-2, with D maybe TRBD1 (6 bases). The ends were cut back, 8 bases at V and 8 bases at J, with 18 bases in the middle. This CDR3 has 13 residues. Germline CDR1 is MNHNY and CDR2 is SVGAGI (reference sequence). Written as DNA, the CDR3 is TGTGCCAGCGGGGCAGGGGAGTATTCCGGCTACACCTTC. It yields the protein CASGAGEYSGYTF.

The chain recombines TRBV5-5 with TRBJ1-1, with D hard to call. CDR3 length: 14 amino acids. The germline V and J ends were trimmed by 2 bases and 4 bases, with 12 bases remaining between them. Per the germline V gene, CDR1 is SGHKS and CDR2 is YYEKEE (reference sequence). This CDR3 reads CASSFSPRGTEAFF. The CDR3 DNA reads as TGTGCCAGCAGCTTCAGCCCGAGAGGCACTGAAGCTTTCTTT.

This clone was picked up a small number of times. J is TRBJ2-7 and V is TRBV4-3, with D maybe TRBD1 (7 bases). The CDR3 covers 15 residues. CDR1 LGHNA and CDR2 YSLEER come from the germline V gene. V was trimmed by 1 base and J by 3 bases, leaving 13 bases between them. This CDR3 reads CASSQGQGLDYEQYF. The CDR3 DNA is TGCGCCAGCAGCCAAGGACAGGGACTTGACTACGAGCAGTACTTC.

This sequence joins TRBV7-3 and TRBJ2-2; weak D call: TRBD1 (6 bases). Germline V lookup: CDR1 SGHTA, CDR2 FQGTGA. V was clipped by 8 bases and J by 0 bases, with 10 bases between them. The CDR3 is 14 amino acids. CDR3 amino acids: CASSRTANTGELFF. In DNA, the CDR3 is TGTGCCAGCTCGCGGACAGCGAACACCGGGGAGCTGTTTTTT.

The V and J genes are TRBV5-4 and TRBJ2-2; 9 nucleotides line up with TRBD2. CDR3 length: 17 amino acids. CDR1 is SGHNT and CDR2 is YYREEE in the germline V gene (reference sequence). V shed 4 bases and J 1 base; nucleotides not matched to a gene: 8. The CDR3 spells CASSPRRREGNTGELFF. The CDR3 bases are TGTGCCAGCAGCCCCCGGAGGCGGGAGGGGAACACCGGGGAGCTGTTTTTT.

This clone was detected only a few times. An end of the junction does not agree with germline; a read error may underlie this. The chain combines TRBV7-7 with TRBJ2-7; D might be TRBD1 (6 bases). Germline V gene lookup returns CDR1 SSHAT and CDR2 FNYEAQ (reference sequence). The CDR3 contains 14 residues. The CDR3 DNA reads as TGTGCTAGCAGCTTAGAACAGGGAGCCTACGAGCAGTACTTC. It translates to CASSLEQGAYEQYF.

This clone was seen only a few times. The rearrangement uses TRBV4-1 and TRBJ2-5, with D hard to call. Germline loops: CDR1 MGHRA, CDR2 YSYEKL. Trimming pared 1 base from V and 5 bases from J, leaving 8 bases between. The CDR3 extends over 13 amino acids. CDR3 DNA: TGCGCCAGCAGCCAAGTGTGGCAGGAGACCCAGTACTTC. Its translation: CASSQVWQETQYF.

The chain couples TRBV6-5 to TRBJ1-6; TRBD1 matches at 8 bases. J was trimmed by 7 bases and V by 7 bases; bases with no gene match: 9. Per germline, CDR1 MNHEY and CDR2 SVGAGI. The CDR3 has 15 amino acids. This chain's CDR3 is CASTVDRGDNSPLHF. The CDR3 DNA sequence: TGTGCCAGCACAGTAGACAGGGGAGACAATTCACCCCTCCACTTT.

The CDR3 loop reads CASSSNRGHLTEAFF. The CDR3 region has the DNA TGTGCCAGCAGTTCGAACAGGGGGCATCTCACTGAAGCTTTCTTT. The rearrangement joins TRBV7-2 to TRBJ1-1; 9 bases are shared with TRBD1. After removal of 6 bases from V and 4 bases from J, the junction contained 9 bases not matched to a gene. There are 15 residues in the CDR3. CDR1 is SGHTA and CDR2 is FQGNSA in the germline V gene.

The sample holds one count of this clone. The chain combines TRBV27 with TRBJ1-5, with TRBD1 matching 8 bases. Germline trimming cut 4 bases from V and 2 bases from J; bases unmatched to any gene: 1. The CDR3 runs 14 residues. Germline assignment: CDR1 MNHEY and CDR2 SMNVEV (reference sequence). CDR3 coding DNA: TGTGCCAGCAGTTCGGACAGGGGCAATCAGCCCCAGCATTTT. Amino acid sequence: CASSSDRGNQPQHF.

The V gene is TRBV4-3, the J gene TRBJ2-5; 8 bases agree with TRBD2. J lost 5 bases, V lost 5 bases, and 22 bases had no gene match. Germline-derived CDR1 and CDR2 are LGHNA and YSLEER. The CDR3 length is 19 residues. CDR3 sequence reads: CASSEMYEPGGRFIETQYF. In nucleotides, the CDR3 is TGCGCCAGCAGCGAGATGTATGAGCCGGGCGGGAGGTTTATTGAGACCCAGTACTTC.

The chain has TRBV18 and TRBJ1-5; 9 bases agree with TRBD1. V was pared by 1 base and J by 6 bases, with 1 base of the junction left unmatched. This CDR3 contains 14 residues. The germline V gene has CDR1 KGHSH and CDR2 LQKENI. In DNA form, the CDR3 reads TGTGCCAGCTCACCACAGGACAGGGGTCAGCCCCAGCATTTT. Translating it yields CASSPQDRGQPQHF.

The chain uses TRBV19 and TRBJ1-2; TRBD1 matches at 7 bases. CDR3 size: 13 residues. Trimming at V came to 10 bases and at J to 3 bases, leaving 8 bases not matched to a gene. The germline V gene encodes CDR1 LNHDA and CDR2 SQIVND (reference sequence). The CDR3 coding sequence is TGTGCCACCAACAGGGGTTTCGACTATGGCTACACCTTC. It encodes CATNRGFDYGYTF. The full variable domain, rest sourced from reference TRBV19 and TRBJ1-2, is DGGITQSPKYLFRKEGQNVTLSCEQNLNHDAMYWYRQDPGQGLRLIYYSQIVNDFQKGDIAEGYSVSREKKESFPLTVTSAQKNPTAFYLCATNRGFDYGYTFGSGTRLTVV.

The rearrangement uses TRBV6-1 and TRBJ1-1; D unresolved. V lost 0 bases and J 1 base, leaving 6 bases between the germline ends. Germline V gene lookup returns CDR1 MNHNS and CDR2 SASEGT. The length of the CDR3 is 14 residues. The chain's CDR3 is CASSEAWPNTEAFF. In DNA, the CDR3 is TGTGCCAGCAGTGAAGCGTGGCCGAACACTGAAGCTTTCTTT.

The chain has TRBV5-5 and TRBJ1-2; no clear D. The CDR3 contains 12 residues. V dropped 0 bases and J dropped 5 bases, with 5 bases sitting between them. CDR1 SGHKS and CDR2 YYEKEE come from the germline V gene (reference sequence). The CDR3 DNA sequence: TGTGCCAGCAGCTTGGAACTGTATGGCTACACCTTC. The encoded protein is CASSLELYGYTF. Full variable domain (outside the CDR3, taken from reference TRBV5-5 and TRBJ1-2): DAGVTQSPTHLIKTRGQQVTLRCSPISGHKSVSWYQQVLGQGPQFIFQYYEKEERGRGNFPDRFSARQFPNYSSELNVNALLLGDSALYLCASSLELYGYTFGSGTRLTVV.

The chain joins TRBV11-3 to TRBJ2-1; 8 bases fit TRBD1. J gave up 9 bases and V 1 base, and 8 bases lay outside the gene matches. The CDR3 is made up of 15 amino acids. CDR1 is SGHNT, CDR2 YENEEA, per germline. CDR3 sequence: CASSLGQGAYSEQFF. CDR3 nucleotide sequence: TGTGCCAGCAGCTTAGGTCAGGGGGCTTATAGTGAGCAGTTCTTC. The full variable domain, with the rest looked up from reference TRBV11-3 and TRBJ2-1, is EAGVVQSPRYKIIEKKQPVAFWCNPISGHNTLYWYLQNLGQGPELLIRYENEEAVDDSQLPKDRFSAERLKGVDSTLKIQPAELGDSAVYLCASSLGQGAYSEQFFGPGTRLTVL.

The rearrangement joins TRBV6-5 to TRBJ1-2; D gene ambiguous. Trimming took 4 bases from V and 2 from J, leaving 14 bases between them. From germline, CDR1 is MNHEY and CDR2 SVGAGI. The CDR3 extends over 15 amino acids. The CDR3 reads CASSLQYGRNYGYTF. As DNA, the CDR3 is TGTGCCAGCAGTTTACAGTACGGAAGAAACTATGGCTACACCTTC.

The V gene is TRBV28, the J gene TRBJ2-7, with a possible D match to TRBD1 (6 bases). Trimming shortened V by 3 bases and J by 6 bases, and 18 bases separated the two germline ends. CDR1 and CDR2 (germline): MDHEN, SYDVKM. The CDR3 totals 15 residues. The CDR3 DNA sequence: TGTGCCAGCAGTTTCCCCGGATCAGGCAGGGGCGAGCAGTACTTC. It specifies CASSFPGSGRGEQYF.

The chain links TRBV2 to TRBJ2-7; 7 positions agree with TRBD2. J gave up 3 bases and V 8 bases, and 4 bases lay outside the gene matches. The CDR3 sequence is 12 residues long. Germline CDR1 is SNHLY and CDR2 is FYNNEI. CDR3 DNA: TGTGCCAGCCGGGGGGAGGGCTACGAGCAGTACTTC. It specifies CASRGEGYEQYF.

This clone has just a few counts. The chain has TRBV2 and TRBJ2-2; 9 bases are shared with TRBD1. The CDR3 is 16 amino acids. Unmatched junction bases numbered 9, after V lost 6 bases and J lost 4 bases. CDR1 is SNHLY and CDR2 is FYNNEI in the germline V gene. In nucleotides, the CDR3 is TGTGCCAGCAGGAGAGCCGGGACAGGGCCCACCGGGGAGCTGTTTTTT. Translated, it gives CASRRAGTGPTGELFF.

The V and J genes are TRBV28 and TRBJ1-2; D may be TRBD1 (6 bases). The CDR3 totals 15 residues. Germline assignment: CDR1 MDHEN and CDR2 SYDVKM. V was shortened by 5 bases and J by 3 bases, with 16 bases between the two germline ends. In DNA form, the CDR3 reads TGTGCCAGCAGTCCAACCCCGGACAGATACTATGGCTACACCTTC. It yields the protein CASSPTPDRYYGYTF.

The CDR3 nucleotides read TGTGCCAGCTCACCCGGGGTACCCTCTGGAAACACCATATATTTT. Translated: CASSPGVPSGNTIYF. The chain links TRBV18 to TRBJ1-3; D is unclear. This CDR3 is 15 amino acids long. Germline CDR1 and CDR2: KGHSH and LQKENI. Trimming removed 3 bases at V and 0 bases at J, with 9 bases between.

The chain employs TRBV4-3 and TRBJ2-2; 10 bases are shared with TRBD1. J was trimmed by 3 bases and V by 5 bases; bases with no gene match: 6. Germline loops: CDR1 LGHNA, CDR2 YSLEER. The CDR3 runs 16 residues. CDR3 coding DNA: TGCGCCAGCAGCTCGGGACAGGGGATCGACACCGGGGAGCTGTTTTTT. Translated, it gives CASSSGQGIDTGELFF.

This clone was seen a handful of times. V is TRBV19 and J is TRBJ1-1, with 8 bases lining up with TRBD1. V trimming: 1 base; J trimming: 4 bases; junction bases outside the gene matches: 11. The CDR3 is 17 amino acids. Germline V gives CDR1 LNHDA, CDR2 SQIVND (reference sequence). The CDR3 sequence is CASSIGGQGAAGTEAFF. Here the CDR3 DNA reads TGTGCCAGTAGTATAGGAGGGCAGGGGGCGGCTGGCACTGAAGCTTTCTTT.

V gene TRBV27 combines with J gene TRBJ2-7; 8 nucleotides align to TRBD1. Looked up from germline, CDR1 is MNHEY and CDR2 is SMNVEV (reference sequence). The J segment lost 0 bases and the V segment lost 1 base, leaving 8 bases of the junction unmatched. CDR3 length: 17 residues. The CDR3 region has the DNA TGTGCCAGCAGTTTATTACTAACGACAGGGGTCTCCTACGAGCAGTACTTC. The encoded protein is CASSLLLTTGVSYEQYF.

V gene TRBV7-8 combines with J gene TRBJ2-3, with 10 bases matching TRBD1. Germline CDR1 is SGHVS and CDR2 is FQNEAQ. The junction had 8 bases not matched to a gene; V was cut back by 0 bases and J by 2 bases. The CDR3 extends over 18 amino acids. In nucleotides, the CDR3 is TGTGCCAGCAGCTTAGCTCTTACCGGGACAGGGGCCACAGATACGCAGTATTTT. Amino acids: CASSLALTGTGATDTQYF.

The gene calls are TRBV7-2 and TRBJ1-5, with a weak D call TRBD1 (6 bases). The V end was cut by 6 bases, the J end by 3 bases, with 9 bases between. Germline CDR1 SGHTA, CDR2 FQGNSA. The CDR3 spans 13 residues. The CDR3 DNA reads TGTGCCAGCAGAGGACAGCTCAATCAGCCCCAGCATTTT. Translated: CASRGQLNQPQHF.

The chain has TRBV5-1 and TRBJ1-1; no clear D. This CDR3 spans 13 amino acids. Germline V lookup: CDR1 SGHRS, CDR2 YFSETQ. Trimming removed 4 bases at V and 4 bases at J, with 11 bases between. CDR3 in DNA: TGCGCCAGCAGCCGAGGACTGCGCACTGAAGCTTTCTTT. Amino acid sequence: CASSRGLRTEAFF.